What follows describes a single T cell receptor beta chain. This sample was included in a study of blood T cell repertoires in COVID-19. Study-wide background: T cells, B-cell-depleted T cells, or PBMCs provided the cDNA or gDNA that served as material.

Recruited during active infection, patients (from Seattle) were subsequently followed longitudinally. Trimming cost V 2 bases and J 3 bases, with 12 bases left between them. The CDR3 sequence is 15 residues long. Germline V CDR1 and CDR2: SGHDT, YYEEEE. Original data processing: Amplification of reference gene primers provided the estimated nucleated cell counts. Assay: immunoSEQ multiplex PCR; the TCRdb copy retains only in-frame clones and omits some. V and J calls and clone size are as listed in that table; D and trimming were resolved from the DNA. The top ten clones hold around 8% of a sample with 500,000 to 600,000 clones, roughly nine tenths of them seen once.

Source material: peripheral blood. This TCR derives from a woman aged 45-60 years with COVID-19, enrolled during active disease. The rearrangement joins TRBV5-6 to TRBJ1-3; D possibly corresponds to TRBD1 (5 bases). CDR3 DNA: TGTGCCAGCAGCTTAGGACACACGCTTGGAAACACCATATATTTT. This sequence encodes CASSLGHTLGNTIYF. Using reference TRBV5-6 and TRBJ1-3 for the parts outside the CDR3, the full variable domain is DAGVTQSPTHLIKTRGQQVTLRCSPKSGHDTVSWYQQALGQGPQFIFQYYEEEERQRGNFPDRFSGHQFPNYSSELNVNALLLGDSALYLCASSLGHTLGNTIYFGEGSWLTVV.